This T cell receptor (beta chain) was documented in a study of T cells in Graves' hyperthyroidism and ophthalmopathy. At the level of the study: Peripheral blood specimens were obtained at initial diagnosis, prior to any treatment.

General observations from the study: Clonotypes that were expanded in thyroid above 0.001 mostly appeared in blood too. Stable hyperthyroidism was separated from ophthalmopathy by a model based on 13 V-J features.

The CDR3 length is 12 residues. V dropped 1 base and J dropped 7 bases, with 7 bases sitting between them. Germline CDR1 is LGHDT and CDR2 is YNNKEL (reference sequence). Used for diagnoses were clinical symptoms, serum thyroxine and TRAb, thyroid ultrasound and orbital computed tomography. This clonotype appeared a few times. Antigen specificity is unknown. Amplified TCR beta CDR3 regions derived from RNA transcripts. The HTBI primer set served for first-round RT-PCR of the TCR CDR3. TCRdb fed the multiplex PCR reads into MiXCR, producing one record per CDR3 protein. Found here are some 560,000 distinct CDR3 sequences, less than 20% of them singletons; the top ten hold under 8%.

This clonotype was sampled from a woman in her twenties or thirties with Graves' hyperthyroidism. This rearrangement joins TRBV3-1 to TRBJ1-2, with D perhaps TRBD1 (5 bases). Source material: blood. Here the CDR3 DNA reads TGTGCCAGCAGCCAAGGGAGGGGTGGCTACACCTTC. Protein sequence: CASSQGRGGYTF.